These 21 T cell receptor beta chains share one sample of origin, sequenced in a study of shared clonotypes between healthy human individuals. Measured with immunoSEQ multiplex PCR; TCRdb has only the in-frame clones, and not every one. Of over a million clones in the sample, about 74% were seen once. Sequencing was carried out using memory CD4+ T cells sorted from blood. This sample's subset: CD45RA-negative fraction. Source of these receptors: a man aged 18 to 29 in good health.

The rearrangement uses TRBV6-6 and TRBJ1-2, with 7 nucleotides matching TRBD1. Unmatched junction bases numbered 5, after V lost 0 bases and J lost 4 bases. In germline, CDR1 is MNHNY, CDR2 SVGAGI (reference sequence). This CDR3 region has 15 residues. CDR3 sequence reads: CASSYSRGSSYGYTF. CDR3 DNA sequence: TGTGCCAGCAGTTACTCCAGGGGGTCCTCCTATGGCTACACCTTC.

This sequence joins TRBV29-1 and TRBJ2-7; 8 nucleotides agree with TRBD1. V gave up 4 bases and J gave up 3 bases; unmatched junction bases: 5. Per germline, CDR1 SQVTM and CDR2 ANQGSEA. The CDR3 consists of 13 residues. As DNA, the CDR3 is TGCAGCGTTGGGACAGGGAGAGGCTACGAGCAGTACTTC. This gives the protein CSVGTGRGYEQYF.

This chain links TRBV6-5 with TRBJ2-1, with TRBD2 matching over 11 bases. The CDR3 extends over 14 amino acids. Germline V lookup: CDR1 MNHEY, CDR2 SVGAGI. V shed 11 bases and J 0 bases; nucleotides not matched to a gene: 3. The CDR3 loop reads CAATSGSSYNEQFF. In DNA, the CDR3 is TGTGCCGCCACTAGCGGGAGCTCCTACAATGAGCAGTTCTTC.

The V and J genes are TRBV6-1 and TRBJ1-1; no clear D. CDR1 and CDR2 from the germline V gene are MNHNS and SASEGT. Trimming took off 8 bases at V and 1 base at J, with 14 bases between the two ends. The CDR3 has 14 amino acids. In nucleotides, the CDR3 is TGTGCCAGCCTAACGGGGATGGGGAACACTGAAGCTTTCTTT. The encoded protein is CASLTGMGNTEAFF.

This clone was detected once. The CDR3 reads CASSIHREGPRGTQYF. The CDR3 coding sequence is TGTGCCAGCTCTATCCACCGCGAGGGGCCGCGGGGGACCCAGTACTTC. The chain links TRBV18 to TRBJ2-5; possible D gene TRBD2, 6 bases. V gave up 6 bases and J gave up 7 bases, with 24 bases separating them. Germline V CDR1 and CDR2: KGHSH, LQKENI. The CDR3 runs to 16 residues.

In regard to this clone: The junction departs from the called germline gene at one end, perhaps through a read error. The gene calls are TRBV7-8 and TRBJ2-1; 10 bases align to TRBD2. This CDR3 is built from 13 residues. Germline V gene lookup returns CDR1 SGHVS and CDR2 FQNEAQ. CDR3 in amino acids: CASSLAGGNEQFF. DNA of the CDR3: TGTGCCAGCAGTTTAGCGGGAGGCAATGAGCAGTTCTTC.

This chain links TRBV28 with TRBJ1-5; D gene ambiguous. The length of the CDR3 is 12 residues. Per germline, CDR1 MDHEN and CDR2 SYDVKM. V was cut by 8 bases and J by 2 bases, with 7 bases left in between. The CDR3: CASSQGNQPQHF. The CDR3 nucleotides read TGTGCCAGCTCCCAGGGCAATCAGCCCCAGCATTTT.

The rearrangement uses TRBV11-3 and TRBJ1-2, with TRBD1 matching over 7 bases. The CDR3 is 15 amino acids. The junction had 7 bases not matched to a gene; V was cut back by 4 bases and J by 2 bases. Germline CDR1 SGHNT, CDR2 YENEEA. Here the CDR3 reads CASSSSPTGNYGYTF. In DNA form, the CDR3 reads TGTGCCAGCAGCTCCTCCCCGACAGGGAACTATGGCTACACCTTC.

A single count supports this clone. The chain employs TRBV29-1 and TRBJ1-6; D gene unclear. The CDR3 is 14 residues long. Germline assignment: CDR1 SQVTM and CDR2 ANQGSEA. The CDR3 nucleotides are TGCGGTGCCCGGGGTACGTCTGGGAATTCACCCCTCCACTTT. Its protein product is CGARGTSGNSPLHF.

This clone has just a few counts. The chain links TRBV23-1 to TRBJ2-7, with D possibly matching TRBD1 (6 bases). TRBV23-1 qualifies as an ORF whose function is uncertain. CDR3 size: 14 residues. V was trimmed by 6 bases and J by 5 bases, leaving 17 bases between them. This chain's CDR3 is CASSPPRTDHEQYF. The CDR3 DNA is TGCGCCAGCAGCCCCCCGAGGACAGACCACGAGCAGTACTTC.

This clone was seen only a few times. This chain connects TRBV30 to TRBJ1-1; tentatively, D is TRBD1 (5 bases). This CDR3 has 13 amino acids. V lost 3 bases to trimming and J lost 5 bases, with 13 bases between them. From germline, CDR1 is GTSNPN and CDR2 SVGIG (reference sequence). The CDR3 protein is CAWSGGGWTEAFF. The CDR3 nucleotides are TGTGCCTGGAGCGGGGGAGGTTGGACTGAAGCTTTCTTT.

V usage is TRBV7-9 and J usage is TRBJ2-5; D is ambiguous. Per germline, CDR1 SEHNR and CDR2 FQNEAQ (reference sequence). This CDR3 spans 13 amino acids. Trimming shortened V by 4 bases and J by 4 bases, and 10 bases separated the two germline ends. The CDR3: CASSSYGRETQYF. In DNA form, the CDR3 reads TGTGCCAGCAGCTCATACGGAAGAGAGACCCAGTACTTC. The whole variable domain, filled in from reference TRBV7-9 and TRBJ2-5, reads DTGVSQNPRHKITKRGQNVTFRCDPISEHNRLYWYRQTLGQGPEFLTYFQNEAQLEKSRLLSDRFSAERPKGSFSTLEIQRTEQGDSAMYLCASSSYGRETQYFGPGTRLLVL.

This chain joins TRBV5-1 and TRBJ2-2, with TRBD2 matching 11 bases. Germline CDR1 SGHRS, CDR2 YFSETQ. V was pared by 5 bases and J by 7 bases, with 7 bases of the junction left unmatched. This CDR3 spans 15 amino acids. The CDR3 region is CASRELAGAVGELFF. The DNA for the CDR3 is TGCGCCAGCAGAGAACTAGCGGGAGCGGTCGGGGAGCTGTTTTTT.

The V call is TRBV30, the J call TRBJ1-4; the D is unclear. Trimming pared 1 base from V and 5 bases from J, leaving 11 bases between. Germline V gives CDR1 GTSNPN, CDR2 SVGIG (reference sequence). There are 14 residues in the CDR3. The CDR3 DNA sequence: TGTGCCTGGAGTGGTGGCAGTCCGAATGAAAAACTGTTTTTT. Its translation is CAWSGGSPNEKLFF. Looking up the rest from reference TRBV30 and TRBJ1-4 gives the full variable domain: SQTIHQWPATLVQPVGSPLSLECTVEGTSNPNLYWYRQAAGRGLQLLFYSVGIGQISSEVPQNLSASRPQDRQFILSSKKLLLSDSGFYLCAWSGGSPNEKLFFGSGTQLSVL.

This sequence joins TRBV6-5 and TRBJ1-3; TRBD1 matches at 8 bases. V shed 2 bases, J shed 2 bases, and the junction held 2 bases outside the gene matches. Germline V gene lookup returns CDR1 MNHEY and CDR2 SVGAGI. CDR3 length equals 15 residues. The CDR3 is CASSYDRGAGNTIYF. The CDR3 DNA is TGTGCCAGCAGTTACGACAGGGGTGCTGGAAACACCATATATTTT.

There are many counts of this clone. The J gene is TRBJ2-7, the V gene TRBV7-2; D possibly matches TRBD1 or TRBD2 (5 bases each). The CDR3 sequence is 16 residues long. The V gene lost 3 bases and the J gene lost 3 bases, with 18 bases spanning the gap. Germline V gene data show CDR1 as SGHTA and CDR2 as FQGNSA. The CDR3 bases are TGTGCCAGCAGCTTCCCTCTAACGGGACGGGTCTACGAGCAGTACTTC. Protein: CASSFPLTGRVYEQYF.

This clone was observed a single time. This rearrangement joins TRBV28 to TRBJ1-5; the D gene is possibly TRBD1 (5 bases). In germline, CDR1 is MDHEN, CDR2 SYDVKM. The CDR3 sequence is 16 residues long. The V end lost 4 bases, the J end lost 6 bases, and 19 bases lay between the germline ends. DNA of the CDR3: TGTGCCAGCAGTTCCCGACAGAGCGGGTTGTCTCAGCCCCAGCATTTT. Protein product: CASSSRQSGLSQPQHF. The full variable domain, with the rest looked up from reference TRBV28 and TRBJ1-5, is DVKVTQSSRYLVKRTGEKVFLECVQDMDHENMFWYRQDPGLGLRLIYFSYDVKMKEKGDIPEGYSVSREKKERFSLILESASTNQTSMYLCASSSRQSGLSQPQHFGDGTRLSIL.

The chain is built from TRBV6-5 and TRBJ1-1; D is uncertain. The length of the CDR3 is 12 residues. V lost 5 bases to trimming and J lost 8 bases, with 12 bases between them. The V gene's germline CDR1 is MNHEY and CDR2 SVGAGI. Here the CDR3 DNA reads TGTGCCAGCAGTGAATTTGTGCGGGAAGCTTTCTTT. Translation gives CASSEFVREAFF.

The CDR3 here is CASSARRLAGTDTQYF. The CDR3 DNA is TGTGCCAGCAGTGCAAGGAGACTAGCGGGCACAGATACGCAGTATTTT. The gene calls are TRBV25-1 and TRBJ2-3, with TRBD2 matching 9 bases. The germline gives CDR1 MGHDK, CDR2 SYGVNS. The CDR3 length is 16 residues. The V and J ends lost 4 bases and 1 base, in that order; junction bases with no gene match: 6. Full variable domain (outside the CDR3, taken from reference TRBV25-1 and TRBJ2-3): EADIYQTPRYLVIGTGKKITLECSQTMGHDKMYWYQQDPGMELHLIHYSYGVNSTEKGDLSSESTVSRIRTEHFPLTLESARPSHTSQYLCASSARRLAGTDTQYFGPGTRLTVL.

The rearrangement links TRBV4-1 to TRBJ2-1, with TRBD2 matching over 8 bases. The ends lost 4 bases at V and 9 bases at J; junction bases unmatched: 11. Germline assignment: CDR1 MGHRA and CDR2 YSYEKL. This CDR3 has 15 residues. This CDR3 reads CASSRPGLGGGEQFF. The CDR3 bases are TGCGCCAGCAGCCGCCCGGGACTAGGTGGTGGTGAGCAGTTCTTC.

This clone has only a few counts. The chain has TRBV19 and TRBJ1-5; 9 bases line up with TRBD1. The CDR3 extends over 16 amino acids. CDR1 is LNHDA and CDR2 is SQIVND in the germline V gene (reference sequence). J gave up 7 bases and V 6 bases, and 13 bases lay outside the gene matches. The chain's CDR3 is CASRTASQGARQPQHF. The CDR3 DNA reads TGTGCCAGTAGAACAGCTTCACAGGGGGCGCGACAGCCCCAGCATTTT.